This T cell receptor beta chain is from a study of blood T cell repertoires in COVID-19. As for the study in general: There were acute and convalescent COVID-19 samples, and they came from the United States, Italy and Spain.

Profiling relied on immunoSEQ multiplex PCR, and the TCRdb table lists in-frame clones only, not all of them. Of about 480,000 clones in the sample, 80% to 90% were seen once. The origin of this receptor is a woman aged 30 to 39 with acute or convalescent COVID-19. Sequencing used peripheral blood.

CDR3 sequence reads: CASSPGGTGPQETQYF. CDR3 nucleotides: TGCGCCAGCAGCCCGGGGGGGACAGGGCCACAAGAGACCCAGTACTTC. The rearrangement links TRBV5-1 to TRBJ2-5, with TRBD1 as a possible D gene (9 bases). This CDR3 has 16 amino acids. Germline V gene lookup returns CDR1 SGHRS and CDR2 YFSETQ. The V and J ends lost 4 bases and 2 bases respectively, with 18 bases between them.